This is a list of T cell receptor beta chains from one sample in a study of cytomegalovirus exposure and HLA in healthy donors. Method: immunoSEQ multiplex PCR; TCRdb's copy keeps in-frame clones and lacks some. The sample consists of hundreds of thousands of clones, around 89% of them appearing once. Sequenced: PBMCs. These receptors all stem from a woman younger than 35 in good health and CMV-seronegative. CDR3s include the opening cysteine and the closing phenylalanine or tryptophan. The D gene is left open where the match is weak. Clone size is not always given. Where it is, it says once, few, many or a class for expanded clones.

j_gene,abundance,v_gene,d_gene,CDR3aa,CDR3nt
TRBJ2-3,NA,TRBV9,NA,CASSATRSSPDTQYF,TGTGCCAGCAGCGCCACTCGAAGTTCCCCGGATACGCAGTATTTT
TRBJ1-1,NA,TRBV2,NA,CARGGEGGNTEAFF,TGTGCCAGAGGGGGGGAGGGGGGGAACACTGAAGCTTTCTTT
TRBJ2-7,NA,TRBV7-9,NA,CASSVRLEDSYEQYF,TGTGCCAGCAGCGTGCGCCTCGAAGATTCCTACGAGCAGTACTTC
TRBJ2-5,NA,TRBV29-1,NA,CSVENARQVDWARETQYF,TGCAGCGTTGAAAACGCTCGACAGGTTGATTGGGCCAGGGAGACCCAGTACTTC
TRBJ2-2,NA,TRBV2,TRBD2,CASSEAVAGADWHGELFF,TGTGCCAGCAGTGAAGCGGTAGCGGGAGCGGACTGGCACGGGGAGCTGTTTTTT
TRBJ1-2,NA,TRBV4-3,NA,CASSQPGYSGLDGYTF,TGCGCCAGCAGCCAACCGGGGTATTCAGGTCTCGATGGCTACACCTTC
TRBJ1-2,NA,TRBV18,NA,CASSPPGAVLYGYTF,TGTGCCAGCTCACCACCGGGGGCGGTTCTCTATGGCTACACCTTC
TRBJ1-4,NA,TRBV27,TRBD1,CASRKPGTGFNEKLFF,TGTGCCAGCAGAAAACCCGGGACAGGGTTTAATGAAAAACTGTTTTTT
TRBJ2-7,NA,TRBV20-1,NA,CSASGYEQYF,TGCAGTGCTAGCGGTTACGAGCAGTACTTC
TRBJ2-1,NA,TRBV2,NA,CASSEALRSPGDNEQFF,TGTGCCAGCAGTGAAGCGCTTCGTAGTCCCGGAGACAATGAGCAGTTCTTC
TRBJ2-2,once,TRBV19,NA,CASSISGEGGELFF,TGTGCCAGTAGTATCTCAGGGGAGGGCGGGGAGCTGTTTTTT
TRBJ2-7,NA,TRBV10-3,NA,CAISDRARPYEQYF,TGTGCCATCAGTGACAGGGCGCGACCTTACGAGCAGTACTTC
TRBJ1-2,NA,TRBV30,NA,CAGKKSDSYYGYTF,TGTGCCGGCAAGAAATCGGACAGCTACTATGGCTACACCTTC
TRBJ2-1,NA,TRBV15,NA,CATSSIPGLNNEQFF,TGTGCCACCAGCAGCATCCCGGGACTGAACAATGAGCAGTTCTTC
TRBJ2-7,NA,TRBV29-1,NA,CSVAAGPVNPYEQYF,TGCAGCGTTGCTGCAGGCCCGGTCAATCCCTACGAGCAGTACTTC
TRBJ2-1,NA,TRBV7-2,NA,CASSPTGRSGEQFF,TGTGCCAGCAGCCCTACCGGGAGAAGTGGTGAGCAGTTCTTC
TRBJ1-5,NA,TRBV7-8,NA,CASKGSGGSNQPQHF,TGTGCCTCGAAGGGGTCGGGGGGGAGCAATCAGCCCCAGCATTTT
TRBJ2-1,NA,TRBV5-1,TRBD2,CASSHGLASSYNEQFF,TGCGCCAGCAGCCACGGACTAGCGAGCTCCTACAATGAGCAGTTCTTC
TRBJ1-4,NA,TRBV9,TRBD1,CASSQRGDRVPGKLFF,TGTGCCAGCAGCCAACGGGGGGACAGGGTACCGGGAAAACTGTTTTTT
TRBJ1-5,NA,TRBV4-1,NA,CASSQDWGQDQPQHF,TGCGCCAGCAGCCAAGACTGGGGCCAGGATCAGCCCCAGCATTTT
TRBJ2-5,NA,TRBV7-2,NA,CASSLAGHGETQYF,TGTGCCAGCAGCTTAGCGGGACACGGGGAGACCCAGTACTTC
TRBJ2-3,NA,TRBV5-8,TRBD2,CASSLVPPLTSGGADTQYF,TGTGCCAGCAGCTTAGTCCCCCCATTGACTAGCGGGGGGGCGGATACGCAGTATTTT
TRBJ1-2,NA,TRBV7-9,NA,CSSSASGQLNYGYTF,TGTTCCAGCAGCGCCTCGGGACAACTTAACTATGGCTACACCTTC
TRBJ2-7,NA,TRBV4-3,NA,CASSQEIFDLGRNEQYF,TGCGCCAGCAGCCAAGAGATATTTGACCTAGGAAGGAACGAGCAGTACTTC
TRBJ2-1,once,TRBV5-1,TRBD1,CASSFRQGAADEQFF,TGCGCCAGCAGCTTCAGACAGGGGGCGGCGGATGAGCAGTTCTTC
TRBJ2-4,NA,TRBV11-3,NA,CASLAKNIQYF,TGTGCCAGCCTAGCCAAAAACATTCAGTACTTC
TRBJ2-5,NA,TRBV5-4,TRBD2,CASSPYSGTSGQETQYF,TGTGCCAGCAGCCCGTACTCCGGGACTAGCGGCCAAGAGACCCAGTACTTC
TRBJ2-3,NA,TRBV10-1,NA,CASSSGGGQLSDTQYF,TGCGCCAGCAGTTCGGGAGGTGGACAGCTTTCGGATACGCAGTATTTT
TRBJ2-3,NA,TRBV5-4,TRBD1,CASGTGGYRNPTDTQYF,TGTGCCAGCGGCACAGGGGGATATCGGAACCCCACAGATACGCAGTATTTT
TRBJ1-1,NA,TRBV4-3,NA,CASSQTTGRRKGCIF,TGCGCCAGCAGCCAAACGACAGGTAGGAGGAAGGGGTGCATCTTT
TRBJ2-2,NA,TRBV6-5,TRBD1,CASTRGGPTGELFF,TGTGCCAGCACTCGAGGGGGCCCCACCGGGGAGCTGTTTTTT
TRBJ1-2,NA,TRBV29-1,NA,CSVIHRSLGGYTF,TGCAGCGTCATCCACAGGTCGCTGGGGGGCTACACCTTC
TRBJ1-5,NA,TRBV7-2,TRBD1,CASKGQANQPQHF,TGTGCCAGCAAGGGACAGGCTAATCAGCCCCAGCATTTT